The rows below give T cell receptor beta chains drawn from one sample of a study of CD8+ T cells in alopecia areata. Profiling relied on immunoSEQ multiplex PCR, and the TCRdb table lists in-frame clones only, not all of them. The repertoire holds about 190,000 clones, 55% to 70% seen once, with 0.69% in the top ten. The source was CD4+ T cells sorted from blood, collected at week 4, from a patient treated with tofacitinib. These receptors all stem from a human donor with alopecia areata. The CDR3 runs from the conserved cysteine through the conserved F or W. The D gene is left open where the match is weak. Clone size is given for some rows only: seen once, a few or many times, or a class if the clone is expanded.

.	.	TRBV10-3	TRBJ2-5	CAISEPTGPRGVETQYF	TGTGCCATCAGTGAGCCGACGGGACCGCGCGGGGTGGAGACCCAGTACTTC
.	.	TRBV10-3	TRBJ2-7	CAMGSGGQGYEQYF	TGTGCCATGGGCTCGGGCGGGCAGGGTTACGAGCAGTACTTC
TRBD1	.	TRBV28	TRBJ1-5	CASSSGQGSNQPQHF	TGTGCCAGCAGTTCGGGACAGGGGAGCAATCAGCCCCAGCATTTT
.	.	TRBV7-2	TRBJ2-7	CASSPSGRDYEQYF	TGTGCCAGCAGCCCCTCCGGGAGAGACTACGAGCAGTACTTC
.	few	TRBV30	TRBJ2-7	CAWSHLLAGTYEQYF	TGTGCCTGGAGTCACCTCCTTGCAGGGACCTACGAGCAGTACTTC
TRBD1	few	TRBV29-1	TRBJ1-2	CSGGQNNYGYTF	TGCAGCGGGGGACAGAATAACTATGGCTACACCTTC
.	few	TRBV7-9	TRBJ2-1	CASSHRPWDSYNEQFF	TGTGCCAGCAGCCACCGACCCTGGGACTCCTACAATGAGCAGTTCTTC
TRBD2	few	TRBV23-1	TRBJ2-4	CASTKTSGVAKNIQYF	TGCGCCAGCACCAAGACTAGCGGGGTAGCCAAAAACATTCAGTACTTC
TRBD2	.	TRBV29-1	TRBJ2-1	CSVDRTSGSGYNEQFF	TGCAGCGTAGACCGGACTAGCGGGTCCGGTTACAATGAGCAGTTCTTC
TRBD1	.	TRBV4-1	TRBJ2-5	CASSQGQLQETQYF	TGCGCCAGCAGCCAGGGACAGCTCCAAGAGACCCAGTACTTC
.	.	TRBV5-1	TRBJ1-1	CASSLGRGAAFF	TGCGCCAGCAGCTTGGGACGGGGCGCGGCTTTCTTT
.	.	TRBV5-1	TRBJ1-1	CASSATGATEAFF	TGCGCCAGCAGCGCGACAGGAGCCACTGAAGCTTTCTTT
TRBD2	.	TRBV29-1	TRBJ2-3	CSVREGRTDTQYF	TGCAGCGTTCGGGAGGGCCGCACAGATACGCAGTATTTT
.	.	TRBV15	TRBJ2-4	CATSRSIGGIAKNIQYF	TGTGCCACCAGCAGGTCGATAGGGGGGATAGCCAAAAACATTCAGTACTTC
.	few	TRBV4-1	TRBJ1-5	CASSQAGEFQPQHF	TGCGCCAGCAGCCAAGCAGGGGAATTTCAGCCCCAGCATTTT
TRBD1	.	TRBV2	TRBJ2-5	CASSPTDRGQETQYF	TGTGCCAGCAGTCCTACGGACAGGGGGCAAGAGACCCAGTACTTC
.	.	TRBV15	TRBJ2-3	CATSRDQGSTDTQYF	TGTGCCACCAGCAGAGATCAAGGAAGCACAGATACGCAGTATTTT
.	.	TRBV29-1	TRBJ2-3	CSAQDGRFSYF	TGCAGCGCACAAGACGGACGGTTCTCGTATTTT
.	.	TRBV11-2	TRBJ2-1	CASSLVRTYNEQFF	TGTGCCAGCAGCCTAGTGCGGACCTACAATGAGCAGTTCTTC
.	many	TRBV7-9	TRBJ1-3	CASSLDSFAGNTIYF	TGTGCCAGCAGCTTGGACAGCTTCGCTGGAAACACCATATATTTT
.	.	TRBV29-1	TRBJ2-5	CSVDGPGADQETQYF	TGCAGCGTTGATGGTCCAGGCGCCGATCAAGAGACCCAGTACTTC
.	.	TRBV5-1	TRBJ2-3	CASSFSGTPSHTDTQYF	TGCGCCAGCAGCTTTTCCGGGACCCCATCCCACACAGATACGCAGTATTTT
.	few	TRBV2	TRBJ2-1	CASRTAGAKAPNEQFF	TGTGCCAGCAGGACCGCCGGGGCGAAAGCCCCCAATGAGCAGTTCTTC
TRBD2	.	TRBV30	TRBJ2-5	CAWLQRGKETQYF	TGTGCCTGGCTCCAGCGGGGGAAAGAGACCCAGTACTTC
.	.	TRBV29-1	TRBJ2-5	CSVARDGSGTQYF	TGCAGCGTTGCAAGAGACGGCAGTGGGACCCAGTACTTC
TRBD2	.	TRBV27	TRBJ2-2	CASRMSGSTAGELFF	TGTGCCAGCAGAATGAGCGGGAGTACGGCCGGGGAGCTGTTTTTT